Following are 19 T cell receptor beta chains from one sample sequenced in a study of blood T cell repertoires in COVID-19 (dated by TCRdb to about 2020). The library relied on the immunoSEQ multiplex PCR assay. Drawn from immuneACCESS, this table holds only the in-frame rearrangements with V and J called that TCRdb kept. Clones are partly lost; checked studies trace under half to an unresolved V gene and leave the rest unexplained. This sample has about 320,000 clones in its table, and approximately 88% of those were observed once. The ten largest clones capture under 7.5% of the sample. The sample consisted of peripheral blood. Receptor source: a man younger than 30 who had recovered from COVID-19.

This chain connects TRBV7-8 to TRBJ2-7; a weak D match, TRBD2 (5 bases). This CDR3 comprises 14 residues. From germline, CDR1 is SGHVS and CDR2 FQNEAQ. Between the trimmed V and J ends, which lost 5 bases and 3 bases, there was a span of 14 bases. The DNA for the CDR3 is TGTGCCAGCAGCCATAACGGACTCAGCTACGAGCAGTACTTC. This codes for CASSHNGLSYEQYF.

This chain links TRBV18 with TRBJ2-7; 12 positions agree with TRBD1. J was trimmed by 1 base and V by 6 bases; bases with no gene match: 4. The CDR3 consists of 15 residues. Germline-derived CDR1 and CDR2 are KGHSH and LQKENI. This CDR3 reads CASSPGQGASYEQYF. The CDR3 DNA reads TGTGCCAGCTCGCCGGGACAGGGGGCTTCCTACGAGCAGTACTTC.

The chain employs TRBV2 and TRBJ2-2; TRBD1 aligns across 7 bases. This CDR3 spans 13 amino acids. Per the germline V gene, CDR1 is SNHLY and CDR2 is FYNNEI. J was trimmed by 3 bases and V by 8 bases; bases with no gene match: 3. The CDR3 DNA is TGTGCCAGCCGGGGACAGTACACCGGGGAGCTGTTTTTT. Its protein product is CASRGQYTGELFF. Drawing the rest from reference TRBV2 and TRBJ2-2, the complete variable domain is EPEVTQTPSHQVTQMGQEVILRCVPISNHLYFYWYRQILGQKVEFLVSFYNNEISEKSEIFDDQFSVERPDGSNFTLKIRSTKLEDSAMYFCASRGQYTGELFFGEGSRLTVL.

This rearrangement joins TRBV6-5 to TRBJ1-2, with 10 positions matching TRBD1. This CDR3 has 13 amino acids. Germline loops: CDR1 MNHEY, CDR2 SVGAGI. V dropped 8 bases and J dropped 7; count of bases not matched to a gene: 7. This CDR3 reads CASSRDRGGGYTF. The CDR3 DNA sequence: TGTGCCAGCTCCAGGGACAGGGGAGGTGGCTACACCTTC.

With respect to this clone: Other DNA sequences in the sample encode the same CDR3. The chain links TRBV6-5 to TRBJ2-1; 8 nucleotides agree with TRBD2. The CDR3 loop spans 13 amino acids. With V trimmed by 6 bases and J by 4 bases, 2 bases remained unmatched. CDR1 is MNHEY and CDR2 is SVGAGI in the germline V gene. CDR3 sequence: CASSPGGYNEQFF. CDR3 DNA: TGTGCCAGCAGCCCGGGGGGGTACAATGAGCAGTTCTTC.

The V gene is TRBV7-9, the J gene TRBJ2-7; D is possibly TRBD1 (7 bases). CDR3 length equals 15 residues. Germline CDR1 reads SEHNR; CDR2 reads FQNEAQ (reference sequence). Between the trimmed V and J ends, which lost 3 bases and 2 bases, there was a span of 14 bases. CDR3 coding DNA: TGTGCCAGCAGCTTCGCGGGACAGCCGACCTACGAGCAGTACTTC. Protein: CASSFAGQPTYEQYF.

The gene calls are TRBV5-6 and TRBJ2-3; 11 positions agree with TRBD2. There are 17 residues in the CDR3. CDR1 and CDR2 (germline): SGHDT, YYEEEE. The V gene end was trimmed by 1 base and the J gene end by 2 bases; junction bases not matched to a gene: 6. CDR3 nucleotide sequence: TGTGCCAGCAGCTTGTGGCTAGCGGGGGGCTTCACAGATACGCAGTATTTT. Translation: CASSLWLAGGFTDTQYF.

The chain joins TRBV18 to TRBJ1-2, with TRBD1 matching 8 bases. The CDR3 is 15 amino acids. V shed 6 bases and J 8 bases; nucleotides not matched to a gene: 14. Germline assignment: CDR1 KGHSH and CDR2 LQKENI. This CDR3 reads CASSLGQGLEGGYTF. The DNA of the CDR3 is TGTGCCAGCTCCCTAGGACAGGGTCTAGAAGGCGGCTACACCTTC. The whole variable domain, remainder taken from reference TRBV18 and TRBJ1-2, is NAGVMQNPRHLVRRRGQEARLRCSPMKGHSHVYWYRQLPEEGLKFMVYLQKENIIDESGMPKERFSAEFPKEGPSILRIQQVVRGDSAAYFCASSLGQGLEGGYTFGSGTRLTVV.

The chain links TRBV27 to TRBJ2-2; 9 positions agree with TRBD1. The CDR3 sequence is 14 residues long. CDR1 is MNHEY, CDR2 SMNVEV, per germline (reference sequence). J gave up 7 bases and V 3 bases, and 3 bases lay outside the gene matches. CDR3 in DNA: TGTGCCAGCAGTTTCGGACAGGGGTACGGGGAGCTGTTTTTT. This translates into CASSFGQGYGELFF.

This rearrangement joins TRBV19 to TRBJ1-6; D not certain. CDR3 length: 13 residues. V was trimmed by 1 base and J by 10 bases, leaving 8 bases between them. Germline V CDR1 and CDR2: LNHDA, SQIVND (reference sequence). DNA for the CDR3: TGTGCCAGTAGTATAGCGGGGAACTCACCCCTCCACTTT. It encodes CASSIAGNSPLHF. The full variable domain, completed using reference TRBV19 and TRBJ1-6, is DGGITQSPKYLFRKEGQNVTLSCEQNLNHDAMYWYRQDPGQGLRLIYYSQIVNDFQKGDIAEGYSVSREKKESFPLTVTSAQKNPTAFYLCASSIAGNSPLHFGNGTRLTVT.

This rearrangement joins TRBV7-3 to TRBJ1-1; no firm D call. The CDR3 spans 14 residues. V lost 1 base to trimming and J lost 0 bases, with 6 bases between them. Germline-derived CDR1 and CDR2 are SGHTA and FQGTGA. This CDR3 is CASSLSSMNTEAFF. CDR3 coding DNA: TGTGCCAGCAGCTTAAGCAGTATGAACACTGAAGCTTTCTTT.

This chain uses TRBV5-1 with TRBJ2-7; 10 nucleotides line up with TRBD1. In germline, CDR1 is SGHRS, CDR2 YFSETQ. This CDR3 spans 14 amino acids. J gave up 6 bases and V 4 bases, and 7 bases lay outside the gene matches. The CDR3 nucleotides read TGCGCCAGCAGCCATCTGGACAGGGGGGGCGAGCAGTACTTC. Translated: CASSHLDRGGEQYF.

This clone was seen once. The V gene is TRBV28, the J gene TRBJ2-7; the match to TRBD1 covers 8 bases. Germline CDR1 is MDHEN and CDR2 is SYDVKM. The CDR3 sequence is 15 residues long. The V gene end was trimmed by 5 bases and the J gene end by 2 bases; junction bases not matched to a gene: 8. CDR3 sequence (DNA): TGTGCCAGCAGTCCGCGGGCAGGGGGCGCCTACGAGCAGTACTTC. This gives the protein CASSPRAGGAYEQYF.

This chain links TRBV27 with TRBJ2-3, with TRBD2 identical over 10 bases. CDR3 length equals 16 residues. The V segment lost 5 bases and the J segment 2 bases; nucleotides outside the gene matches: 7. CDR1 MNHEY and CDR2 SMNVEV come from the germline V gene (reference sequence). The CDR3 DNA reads TGTGCCAGCAGTACCAAACTAGCGGGATCCACAGATACGCAGTATTTT. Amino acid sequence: CASSTKLAGSTDTQYF.

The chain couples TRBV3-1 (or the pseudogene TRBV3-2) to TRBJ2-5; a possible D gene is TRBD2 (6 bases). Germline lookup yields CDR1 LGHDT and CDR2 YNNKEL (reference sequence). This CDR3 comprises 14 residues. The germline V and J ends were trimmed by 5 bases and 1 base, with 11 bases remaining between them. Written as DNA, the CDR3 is TGTGCCAGCAGCTTCGGGACTCTCCAAGAGACCCAGTACTTC. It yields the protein CASSFGTLQETQYF.

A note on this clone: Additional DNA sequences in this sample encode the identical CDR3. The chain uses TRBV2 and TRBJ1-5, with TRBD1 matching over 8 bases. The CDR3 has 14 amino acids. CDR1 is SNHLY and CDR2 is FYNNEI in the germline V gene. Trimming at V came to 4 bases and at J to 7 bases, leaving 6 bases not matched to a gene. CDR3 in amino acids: CASSVGQGNQPQHF. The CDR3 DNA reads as TGTGCCAGCAGTGTTGGACAGGGAAACCAGCCCCAGCATTTT. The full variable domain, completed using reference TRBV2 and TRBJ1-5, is EPEVTQTPSHQVTQMGQEVILRCVPISNHLYFYWYRQILGQKVEFLVSFYNNEISEKSEIFDDQFSVERPDGSNFTLKIRSTKLEDSAMYFCASSVGQGNQPQHFGDGTRLSIL.

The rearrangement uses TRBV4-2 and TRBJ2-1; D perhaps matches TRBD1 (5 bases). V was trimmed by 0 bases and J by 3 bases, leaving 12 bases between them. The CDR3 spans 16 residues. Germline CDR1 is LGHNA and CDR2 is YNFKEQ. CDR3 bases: TGTGCCAGCAGCCAAGATAGGCAGGGTTTCTACAATGAGCAGTTCTTC. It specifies CASSQDRQGFYNEQFF.

CDR3 amino acids: CASSQLAGGGPTTDTQYF. CDR3 bases: TGTGCCAGCAGTCAACTAGCGGGGGGGGGCCCAACCACAGATACGCAGTATTTT. The rearrangement uses TRBV6-6 and TRBJ2-3, with 13 bases lining up with TRBD2. Germline trimming cut 5 bases from V and 2 bases from J; bases unmatched to any gene: 10. Per the germline V gene, CDR1 is MNHNY and CDR2 is SVGAGI (reference sequence). The CDR3 has 18 residues.

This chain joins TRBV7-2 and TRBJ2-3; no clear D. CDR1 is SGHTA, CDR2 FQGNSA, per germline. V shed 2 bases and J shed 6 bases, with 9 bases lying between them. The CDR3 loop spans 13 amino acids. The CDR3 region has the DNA TGTGCCAGCAGCTTATCCCAGATCGATACGCAGTATTTT. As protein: CASSLSQIDTQYF.